This T cell receptor beta chain was recorded in a study of identical twins. Study findings and constraints: Rather than following the same donors, the conclusions depended on cross-sectional statistical analysis. There were fewer insertions in abundant cord blood beta clonotypes, but memory repertoires showed no such pattern.

All donors were healthy, and all were Caucasian. Template switching (which added a universal primer site) was used, and cDNA carried unique molecular identifiers. Each CDR3 protein is one row after TCRdb ran MiXCR on the 5' RACE reads. The sample consists of 500,000 to 550,000 distinct CDR3 sequences, approximately 20% of them appearing once. In its sample, this clonotype was seen a few times. Its antigen remains unidentified. This CDR3 is built from 15 residues. Trimming removed 5 bases from V and 4 bases from J; junction bases left unmatched: 5. The same sample was also studied in work on yellow fever vaccine responses in identical twins.

The sample consisted of CD4+ T cells sorted from blood. V gene TRBV12-3 or TRBV12-4 combines with J gene TRBJ2-2, with 9 bases fitting TRBD1. This clonotype was sampled from a young woman in good health. CDR3 coding DNA: TGTGCCAGCAGTACCGGGACAGGGATCACCGGGGAGCTGTTTTTT. This sequence encodes CASSTGTGITGELFF.